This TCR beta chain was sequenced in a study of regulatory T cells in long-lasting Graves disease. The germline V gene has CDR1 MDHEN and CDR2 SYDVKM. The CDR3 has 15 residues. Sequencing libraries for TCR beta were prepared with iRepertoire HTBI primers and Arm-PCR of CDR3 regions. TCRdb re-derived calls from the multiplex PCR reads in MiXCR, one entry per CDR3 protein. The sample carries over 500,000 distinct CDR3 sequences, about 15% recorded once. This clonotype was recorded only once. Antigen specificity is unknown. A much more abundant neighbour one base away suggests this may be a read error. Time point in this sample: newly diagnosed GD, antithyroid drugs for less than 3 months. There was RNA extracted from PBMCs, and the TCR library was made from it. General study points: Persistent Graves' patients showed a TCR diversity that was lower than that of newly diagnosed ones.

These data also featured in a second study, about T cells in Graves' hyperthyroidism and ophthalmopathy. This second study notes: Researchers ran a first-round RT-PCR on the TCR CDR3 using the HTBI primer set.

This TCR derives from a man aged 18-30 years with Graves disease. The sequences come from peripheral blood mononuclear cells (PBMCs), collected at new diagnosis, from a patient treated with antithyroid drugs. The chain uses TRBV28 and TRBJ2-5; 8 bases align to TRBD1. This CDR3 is CAISFGTGPRETQYF. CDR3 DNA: TGTGCCATCAGTTTCGGGACAGGCCCGAGGGAGACCCAGTACTTC.